The 17 T cell receptor beta chains in this list originate from one sample, sequenced in a study of vaccination effects on CD4 cells after COVID-19. The table came from immunoSEQ multiplex PCR; TCRdb's copy has only in-frame clones and leaves some out. Found here are fewer than 90,000 clones, over 60% of them singletons; the top ten hold about 5%. These receptors lack a known antigen. Sequencing was preceded by expansion of antigen-specific CD4+ T cells with viral peptide pools in the ViraFEST assay. Following 10 days of culture, CD4+ T cells were isolated. The person acquired a PCR-confirmed SARS-CoV-2 infection between March and December 2020. The sequencing here drew on CD4+ T cells from PBMCs cultured with HIV peptides, taken before COVID-19 vaccination. Described subset: HIV-1 Nef peptide pool negative control/reference culture. The receptors were sampled from a human donor who had a prior SARS-CoV-2 infection.

This clone was seen a handful of times. The rearrangement links TRBV5-1 to TRBJ1-2; the D gene is possibly TRBD1 (5 bases). The V gene lost 2 bases and the J gene lost 2 bases, with 7 bases spanning the gap. This CDR3 region has 13 residues. Per germline, CDR1 SGHRS and CDR2 YFSETQ. The CDR3 DNA follows: TGCGCCAGCAGCTTTGGGGGAAACTATGGCTACACCTTC. Residues: CASSFGGNYGYTF.

V and J are TRBV9 and TRBJ1-2; a weak D match, TRBD1 (5 bases). In germline, CDR1 is SGDLS, CDR2 YYNGEE. The V end was cut by 4 bases, the J end by 0 bases, with 13 bases between. The CDR3 has 15 amino acids. The DNA for the CDR3 is TGTGCCAGCAGCAGATGGGGGATGGCTAACTATGGCTACACCTTC. Its translation is CASSRWGMANYGYTF.

The chain employs TRBV4-2 and TRBJ2-7; 9 nucleotides align to TRBD2. This CDR3 spans 16 amino acids. V lost 3 bases and J lost 6; bases outside the gene matches: 12. CDR1 is LGHNA and CDR2 is YNFKEQ in the germline V gene. The CDR3 region is CASSQVWDSGRGEQYF. The CDR3 region has the DNA TGTGCCAGCAGCCAGGTTTGGGATAGCGGGAGAGGCGAGCAGTACTTC.

This clone was detected only a few times. The chain joins TRBV7-2 to TRBJ2-3; a possible D gene is TRBD2 (6 bases). Germline assignment: CDR1 SGHTA and CDR2 FQGNSA. The CDR3 has 16 residues. Trimming left V 6 bases short and J 1 base short, with 17 bases between. CDR3 loop: CASSPGRRGRTDTQYF. The DNA for the CDR3 is TGTGCCAGCAGTCCAGGCCGGAGGGGACGCACAGATACGCAGTATTTT.

The rearrangement uses TRBV5-5 and TRBJ2-1, with 7 bases fitting TRBD2. The CDR3 loop spans 15 amino acids. The germline CDR1 and CDR2 sequences are SGHKS and YYEKEE (reference sequence). The junction had 9 bases not matched to a gene; V was cut back by 5 bases and J by 4 bases. The CDR3 region is CASRRPGLLYNEQFF. CDR3 coding DNA: TGTGCCAGCAGAAGACCGGGACTACTGTACAATGAGCAGTTCTTC.

CDR3 bases: TGCGCCAGCAGCTTGGTAGTCGGGACTAGCGCCTCTAGCACAGATACGCAGTATTTT. This sequence encodes CASSLVVGTSASSTDTQYF. The gene calls are TRBV5-1 and TRBJ2-3; 10 bases line up with TRBD2. CDR3 length: 19 residues. V lost 0 bases to trimming and J lost 0 bases; unmatched junction nucleotides: 10. Germline V gives CDR1 SGHRS, CDR2 YFSETQ. The full variable domain, in which reference TRBV5-1 and TRBJ2-3 provide the parts outside the CDR3, is KAGVTQTPRYLIKTRGQQVTLSCSPISGHRSVSWYQQTPGQGLQFLFEYFSETQRNKGNFPGRFSGRQFSNSRSEMNVSTLELGDSALYLCASSLVVGTSASSTDTQYFGPGTRLTVL.

The V and J genes are TRBV2 and TRBJ1-4, with 9 bases fitting TRBD1. The CDR3 is made up of 17 amino acids. Germline CDR1 reads SNHLY; CDR2 reads FYNNEI. The trim removed 0 bases at V and 12 bases at J, leaving 14 bases unmatched. This CDR3 is CASSEALQQGAGGQLFF. The CDR3 region has the DNA TGTGCCAGCAGTGAAGCGCTACAACAGGGGGCGGGGGGTCAACTGTTTTTT.

The genes are TRBV7-2 and TRBJ1-2; the match to TRBD1 covers 7 bases. The V gene's germline CDR1 is SGHTA and CDR2 FQGNSA. V dropped 5 bases and J dropped 4; count of bases not matched to a gene: 10. This CDR3 has 15 amino acids. The CDR3 DNA is TGTGCCAGCAGCCCTCAGGGGGGGGAAGGCTATGGCTACACCTTC. Translation: CASSPQGGEGYGYTF.

Concerning this clone: One end of the junction does not line up with germline, which may come from a read error. The CDR3 DNA reads TGTGCTAGCAGCTTATTGTCCGGGAGTTGGGATGAGCAGTTCTTC. Its protein is CASSLLSGSWDEQFF. The chain joins TRBV7-7 to TRBJ2-1, with D possibly matching TRBD2 (6 bases). The length of the CDR3 is 15 residues. Per germline, CDR1 SSHAT and CDR2 FNYEAQ (reference sequence).

The chain combines TRBV15 with TRBJ1-2, with 7 nucleotides matching TRBD1. From germline, CDR1 is LNHNV and CDR2 YYDKDF (reference sequence). With V trimmed by 0 bases and J by 4 bases, 5 bases remained unmatched. The CDR3 covers 15 residues. The CDR3 region is CATSRDQGGAYGYTF. In nucleotides, the CDR3 is TGTGCCACCAGCAGAGATCAGGGGGGCGCCTATGGCTACACCTTC. Full variable domain (missing parts from reference TRBV15 and TRBJ1-2): DAMVIQNPRYQVTQFGKPVTLSCSQTLNHNVMYWYQQKSSQAPKLLFHYYDKDFNNEADTPDNFQSRRPNTSFCFLDIRSPGLGDTAMYLCATSRDQGGAYGYTFGSGTRLTVV.

V is TRBV5-1 and J is TRBJ1-1; TRBD1 matches 8 bases. V lost 1 base and J lost 1; bases outside the gene matches: 6. CDR3 length equals 16 residues. Germline CDR1 SGHRS, CDR2 YFSETQ. Here the CDR3 DNA reads TGCGCCAGCAGCTTGAGATTTGGGACAGGGAACACTGAAGCTTTCTTT. It is translated as CASSLRFGTGNTEAFF.

This chain connects TRBV7-2 to TRBJ2-5; D may match TRBD1 or TRBD2 (5 bases each). CDR1 is SGHTA and CDR2 is FQGNSA in the germline V gene. V shed 4 bases and J shed 7 bases, with 22 bases lying between them. The CDR3 spans 16 residues. The CDR3 protein is CASSSPRDPHWGTQYF. The CDR3 DNA sequence: TGTGCCAGCAGCTCGCCCCGGGACCCCCACTGGGGGACCCAGTACTTC.

This clone has only a few counts. J is TRBJ1-6 and V is TRBV2; tentatively, D is TRBD1 (5 bases). The CDR3 is 11 amino acids. Germline CDR1 and CDR2: SNHLY and FYNNEI. Trimming took off 6 bases at V and 8 bases at J, with 5 bases between the two ends. This CDR3 reads CASSRDSPLHF. In nucleotides, the CDR3 is TGTGCCAGCAGCAGGGATTCACCCCTCCACTTT. Looking up the rest from reference TRBV2 and TRBJ1-6 gives the full variable domain: EPEVTQTPSHQVTQMGQEVILRCVPISNHLYFYWYRQILGQKVEFLVSFYNNEISEKSEIFDDQFSVERPDGSNFTLKIRSTKLEDSAMYFCASSRDSPLHFGNGTRLTVT.

In DNA, the CDR3 is TGTGCCAGCCAGGAATTTTACAATGAGCAGTTCTTC. Translating gives CASQEFYNEQFF. The J gene is TRBJ2-1, the V gene TRBV12-3 or TRBV12-4; no clear D gene. Trimming cost V 8 bases and J 4 bases, with 9 bases left between them. This CDR3 comprises 12 residues.

The genes are TRBV10-3 and TRBJ1-3; D gene unclear. Trimming pared 11 bases from V and 0 bases from J, leaving 11 bases between. Germline loops: CDR1 ENHRY, CDR2 SYGVKD. CDR3 length: 13 amino acids. The CDR3 nucleotides read TGTGCCGTCGGAGAGACCTCTGGAAACACCATATATTTT. Translated, it gives CAVGETSGNTIYF.

This sequence joins TRBV21-1 and TRBJ2-5; whether TRBD2, the table's D call, matches the DNA was not checked. TRBV21-1 is annotated as a pseudogene. The CDR3 is made up of 19 amino acids. The CDR3 DNA is TGTGCCAGCAGCAAAACGGCAGGGGAGGGGCCCAGAAGCCAAGAGACCCAGTACTTC. Its protein is CASSKTAGEGPRSQETQYF.

This sequence joins TRBV5-1 and TRBJ1-1, with D unclear. Germline V lookup: CDR1 SGHRS, CDR2 YFSETQ. V gave up 0 bases and J gave up 1 base, with 16 bases separating them. This CDR3 spans 17 amino acids. The CDR3 DNA sequence: TGCGCCAGCAGCTTGGGCAGCTCCCCCGGGAAGAACACTGAAGCTTTCTTT. Its protein product is CASSLGSSPGKNTEAFF.